The 11 T cell receptor beta chains below come from one sample, sequenced in a study of T-cell memory formation after mild COVID-19. One entry per CDR3 protein results from TCRdb running MiXCR on the 5' RACE reads. The top ten hold approximately 21% of the sample, which has about 350,000 distinct CDR3 sequences, roughly an eighth seen once. Source material: PBMCs or a T cell subset sorted from them (not recorded which). The receptors originated from a man aged 18-30 years who had mild COVID-19 (a few samples of this study predate the infection). Cell type and time point are not known.

This clonotype appeared a few times. The rearrangement uses TRBV11-2 and TRBJ2-6; no reliable D call. V was shortened by 2 bases and J by 2 bases, with 7 bases between the two germline ends. The CDR3 runs 15 residues. In germline, CDR1 is SGHAT, CDR2 FQNNGV. The CDR3 bases are TGTGCCAGCAGCTTACGCTCCCCTGGGGCCAACGTCCTGACTTTC. Translated: CASSLRSPGANVLTF.

This clonotype was recorded at least ten times. This chain uses TRBV20-1 with TRBJ2-3; D unclear. Trimming pared 5 bases from V and 0 bases from J, leaving 9 bases between. From germline, CDR1 is DFQATT and CDR2 SNEGSKA (reference sequence). This CDR3 has 13 residues. This CDR3 reads CSAEYSSTDTQYF. The CDR3 coding sequence is TGCAGTGCTGAATATTCTAGCACAGATACGCAGTATTTT.

The chain carries TRBV18 and TRBJ1-1, with D unclear. CDR1 and CDR2 from the germline V gene are KGHSH and LQKENI. Trimming stripped 4 bases from V and 5 bases from J, with 11 bases between. This CDR3 spans 13 amino acids. CDR3 coding DNA: TGTGCCAGCTCACGCACGCCGGGAACTGAAGCTTTCTTT. Translated, it gives CASSRTPGTEAFF.

The rearrangement links TRBV10-3 to TRBJ2-1; D is perhaps TRBD1 (6 bases). There are 12 residues in the CDR3. The germline V and J ends were trimmed by 10 bases and 4 bases, with 11 bases remaining between them. The germline gives CDR1 ENHRY, CDR2 SYGVKD. The CDR3 nucleotides are TGTGCCACTACGGACAGTTACAATGAGCAGTTCTTC. It encodes CATTDSYNEQFF.

This clonotype was counted only a few times. V and J are TRBV5-1 and TRBJ2-7, with 9 bases aligning to TRBD1. Germline V CDR1 and CDR2: SGHRS, YFSETQ. After removal of 3 bases from V and 4 bases from J, the junction contained 5 bases not matched to a gene. The CDR3 has 14 amino acids. The CDR3 reads CASSSATGGYEQYF. The CDR3 coding sequence is TGCGCCAGCAGCTCAGCGACAGGGGGTTACGAGCAGTACTTC.

The DNA for the CDR3 is TGTGCCACCAGCCTTGAATACCAGGGGGCGATGAACACTGAAGCTTTCTTT. Its protein is CATSLEYQGAMNTEAFF. V usage is TRBV15 and J usage is TRBJ1-1; the match to TRBD1 covers 8 bases. The CDR3 length is 17 residues. J lost 0 bases, V lost 5 bases, and 11 bases had no gene match. Germline V gene lookup returns CDR1 LNHNV and CDR2 YYDKDF (reference sequence).

This clonotype showed up just a few times. V and J are TRBV20-1 and TRBJ2-1; 9 bases agree with TRBD2. J lost 0 bases, V lost 4 bases, and 7 bases had no gene match. The CDR3 contains 16 residues. Germline V gene lookup returns CDR1 DFQATT and CDR2 SNEGSKA (reference sequence). The DNA for the CDR3 is TGCAGTGCTATCAGGGGACTAGCCTCCTCCTACAATGAGCAGTTCTTC. This codes for CSAIRGLASSYNEQFF.

This clonotype was recorded at least ten times. The rearrangement uses TRBV7-3 and TRBJ1-1, with D possibly matching TRBD1 (5 bases). The CDR3 is 13 residues long. CDR1 and CDR2 (germline): SGHTA, FQGTGA. V dropped 5 bases and J dropped 1 base, with 8 bases sitting between them. The CDR3 loop reads CASSTTGNTEAFF. In nucleotides, the CDR3 is TGTGCCAGCAGCACAACAGGGAACACTGAAGCTTTCTTT.

This clonotype was picked up a small number of times. The V and J genes are TRBV3-1 and TRBJ1-5; D not resolved. CDR1 and CDR2 from the germline V gene are LGHDT and YNNKEL (reference sequence). This CDR3 is built from 14 residues. V lost 1 base to trimming and J lost 12 bases, with 16 bases between them. The CDR3 here is CASSQVDNPSNQHF. The CDR3 coding sequence is TGTGCCAGCAGCCAAGTTGACAACCCGAGTAACCAGCATTTT. Combining the CDR3 with reference TRBV3-1 and TRBJ1-5 gives the whole variable domain DTAVSQTPKYLVTQMGNDKSIKCEQNLGHDTMYWYKQDSKKFLKIMFSYNNKELIINETVPNRFSPKSPDKAHLNLHINSLELGDSAVYFCASSQVDNPSNQHFGDGTRLSIL.

This clonotype was seen ten or more times. An end of the junction does not agree with germline; a read error may underlie this. The chain is built from TRBV7-2 and TRBJ1-1; the D is unclear. Per the germline V gene, CDR1 is SGHTA and CDR2 is FQGNSA. This CDR3 comprises 14 residues. The CDR3 DNA sequence: TGCGCCAGCAGCTTGGTTTCAGCGAACACTGAAGCTTTCTTT. It yields the protein CASSLVSANTEAFF.

The chain uses TRBV6-2 or TRBV6-3 and TRBJ1-4; D might be TRBD1 (5 bases). Germline CDR1 is MNHEY and CDR2 is SVGEGT. V was shortened by 4 bases and J by 9 bases, with 9 bases between the two germline ends. This CDR3 has 12 residues. The CDR3 nucleotides read TGTGCCAGCAGTTCGCAGGGAAAAAAACTGTTTTTT. It translates to CASSSQGKKLFF.